This TCR beta chain stems from a study of regulatory T cells in long-lasting Graves disease. Relying on iRepertoire HTBI primers and Arm-PCR of CDR3 regions, the team built TCR beta libraries. TCRdb fed the multiplex PCR reads into MiXCR, producing one record per CDR3 protein. The sample holds about half a million distinct CDR3 sequences, around 12% seen once. CDR1 and CDR2 (germline): KGHSH, LQKENI. The V and J ends lost 3 bases and 7 bases respectively, with 18 bases between them. The CDR3 spans 15 residues. Study results and caveats: TRBV28 was favored in persistent disease, as were TRBJ1-2 and TRBJ2-5. Whereas approximately 980 public clonotypes were shared by new patients, persistent patients shared more, at approximately 2,700.

To note about this clonotype: Its antigen is not identified.

The time point: newly diagnosed GD, antithyroid drugs for less than 3 months. RNA extracted from PBMCs served as the sequencing template. These data were also filed under a second study, of T cells in Graves' hyperthyroidism and ophthalmopathy. As that report states: First-round RT-PCR with HTBI primers amplified the TCR CDR3 region. Most expanded thyroid clonotypes above 0.001 also appeared in blood.

The starting material was peripheral blood mononuclear cells (PBMCs), obtained at new diagnosis, from a patient treated with antithyroid drugs. V gene TRBV18 combines with J gene TRBJ2-5, with a possible D match to TRBD1 (7 bases). The receptor's source is a woman aged 25 to 39 with Graves disease. The CDR3 nucleotides read TGTGCCAGCTCACCGAGGACAGGCGGGATTGGGACCCAGTACTTC. Translation: CASSPRTGGIGTQYF.